The 21 T cell receptor beta chains in this list originate from one sample, sequenced in a study of metastatic and nonmetastatic thyroid tumors (dated by TCRdb to 2020 to 2021). Library prep was done by PCR. Instrument on record: Illumina HiSeq 4000. The raw public data were reprocessed by TCRdb itself: fastp quality trimming at Q25, MiXCR clonotype calling, in-frame beta chains only. Here the sample has 20,000 to 25,000 clones; over 20% occur a single time. Together, the top ten hold under 30% of the sample. No patient had received any treatment before thyroid surgery. The sample consisted of blood. All receptors come from a female donor with papillary thyroid cancer or a benign thyroid nodule (not recorded which). Some clones in this sample may be carry-over from other donors' samples.

This clone rates as medium-sized. The gene calls are TRBV28 and TRBJ2-2, with 11 bases lining up with TRBD2. The CDR3 length is 17 residues. Looked up from germline, CDR1 is MDHEN and CDR2 is SYDVKM. The trim removed 7 bases at V and 0 bases at J, leaving 7 bases unmatched. CDR3 residues: CASNFRLAGTNTGELFF. In DNA form, the CDR3 reads TGTGCCAGCAATTTCAGACTAGCGGGAACGAACACCGGGGAGCTGTTTTTT.

This clone was counted many times. This sequence joins TRBV30 and TRBJ2-2; 8 bases match TRBD1. Trimming took 3 bases from V and 0 from J; bases not matched to a gene: 6. This CDR3 is 16 amino acids long. Germline-derived CDR1 and CDR2 are GTSNPN and SVGIG (reference sequence). CDR3 DNA sequence: TGTGCCTGGAGGGAAGGACAGGGCCCGAACACCGGGGAGCTGTTTTTT. Protein sequence: CAWREGQGPNTGELFF.

The V gene is TRBV11-2, the J gene TRBJ2-1; no firm D call. From germline, CDR1 is SGHAT and CDR2 FQNNGV. The V and J ends lost 5 bases and 9 bases respectively, with 23 bases between them. The CDR3 spans 16 residues. The CDR3 nucleotides are TGTGCCAGCAGCCAAGGCGAAGAACTCCTGAGTTCTGAGCAGTTCTTC. Protein sequence: CASSQGEELLSSEQFF.

This clone was picked up many times. CDR3 nucleotide sequence: TGTGCCAGTAGCGGAGGCACTGGACTAGCGGGCCTTCTAGCCAAAAACATTCAGTACTTC. Translation: CASSGGTGLAGLLAKNIQYF. The chain employs TRBV19 and TRBJ2-4, with 11 bases aligning to TRBD2. Germline V gives CDR1 LNHDA, CDR2 SQIVND (reference sequence). The ends lost 6 bases at V and 0 bases at J; junction bases unmatched: 16. The CDR3 extends over 20 amino acids.

Many counts were recorded for this clone. The rearrangement uses TRBV11-2 and TRBJ2-1, with TRBD2 matching 9 bases. Per germline, CDR1 SGHAT and CDR2 FQNNGV. This CDR3 is 12 amino acids long. With V trimmed by 5 bases and J by 10 bases, 3 bases remained unmatched. CDR3 in DNA: TGTGCCAGCAGCCGAAGCGGGAGGGAGCAGTTCTTC. This gives the protein CASSRSGREQFF.

This clone was seen a few times. One end of the junction fails to match germline, which may point to a read error. The chain combines TRBV12-3 or TRBV12-4 with TRBJ2-1; D uncertain. The CDR3 runs 14 residues. The CDR3 DNA reads TGTGCCAGCAGCCTATCCAGAGGTTACAATGATCAGTTCTTC. It specifies CASSLSRGYNDQFF.

This clone was detected many times. A much larger clone is a single base away; this may be a read error. The chain is built from TRBV10-3 and TRBJ1-5; the D gene is possibly TRBD1 (6 bases). The CDR3 extends over 16 amino acids. Germline V lookup: CDR1 ENHRY, CDR2 SYGVKD. Trimming left V 3 bases short and J 2 bases short, with 14 bases between. CDR3 residues: CAISDQGGEGNQPQHF. The CDR3 bases are TGTGCCATCAGTGACCAAGGGGGTGAAGGCAATCAGCCCCAGCATTTT.

At least ten counts were recorded for this clone. The V gene is TRBV28, the J gene TRBJ2-4; 9 positions agree with TRBD1. CDR1 and CDR2 from the germline V gene are MDHEN and SYDVKM. There are 14 residues in the CDR3. V was clipped by 7 bases and J by 3 bases; unmatched bases: 4. The CDR3 nucleotides read TGTGCCAGCAACTGGGGACAGGGCAAAAACATTCAGTACTTC. Its translation is CASNWGQGKNIQYF.

This clone counts as medium-sized. The CDR3 DNA reads as TGTGCCAGCAGACGCGCGTTATCTAACTATGGCTACACCTTC. Translated: CASRRALSNYGYTF. The V and J genes are TRBV6-1 and TRBJ1-2; no definite D call. Germline assignment: CDR1 MNHNS and CDR2 SASEGT. CDR3 length: 14 amino acids. V dropped 6 bases and J dropped 0 bases, with 11 bases sitting between them.

The chain combines TRBV3-1 with TRBJ1-6; D gene uncertain. The V end lost 1 base, the J end lost 18 bases, and 22 bases lay between the germline ends. This CDR3 is built from 15 residues. Germline V gene data show CDR1 as LGHDT and CDR2 as YNNKEL (reference sequence). The DNA for the CDR3 is TGTGCCAGCAGCCAAGTGGAAGTAGAAAATTCACTCCCCCACTTT. Translating gives CASSQVEVENSLPHF.

This clone has a count of ten or more. V gene TRBV10-2 combines with J gene TRBJ2-7, with 9 bases matching TRBD2. The CDR3 has 15 amino acids. V dropped 0 bases and J dropped 1; count of bases not matched to a gene: 1. CDR1 is WSHSY and CDR2 is SAAADI in the germline V gene. The CDR3 is CASSESLAGSYEQYF. The CDR3 DNA follows: TGCGCCAGCAGTGAGTCCCTAGCGGGATCCTACGAGCAGTACTTC.

This clone has a count of ten or more. Different DNA sequences within this sample yield the same CDR3. V usage is TRBV30 and J usage is TRBJ2-3, with 7 bases fitting TRBD1. This CDR3 region has 15 residues. Germline loops: CDR1 GTSNPN, CDR2 SVGIG (reference sequence). V shed 0 bases, J shed 3 bases, and the junction held 6 bases outside the gene matches. The CDR3 loop reads CAWSVRQGVTDTQYF. DNA for the CDR3: TGTGCCTGGAGTGTAAGACAGGGAGTAACAGATACGCAGTATTTT.

This clone was seen a few times. The chain recombines TRBV12-3 or TRBV12-4 with TRBJ1-6; TRBD1 matches at 9 bases. This CDR3 is built from 13 residues. V was pared by 6 bases and J by 10 bases, with 4 bases of the junction left unmatched. The CDR3 nucleotides are TGTGCCAGCAGAGGACAGGGGCCCTCACCCCTCCACTTT. It codes for CASRGQGPSPLHF.

This clone was recorded many times. Possible read error: a much larger clone is one base away. This chain joins TRBV7-2 and TRBJ2-1, with 9 bases lining up with TRBD2. The CDR3 has 15 residues. Germline CDR1 SGHTA, CDR2 FQGNSA. J was trimmed by 3 bases and V by 5 bases; bases with no gene match: 5. The CDR3 nucleotides are TGTGCCAGCAGCACCGGGACTAGCCACTACAATGAGCAGTTCTTC. Encoded protein: CASSTGTSHYNEQFF.

This chain joins TRBV6-4 and TRBJ2-7; 7 positions agree with TRBD1. This CDR3 is 17 amino acids long. J lost 3 bases, V lost 10 bases, and 21 bases had no gene match. Looked up from germline, CDR1 is MRHNA and CDR2 is SNTAGT. CDR3 bases: TGTGCCACCCATCAAGCCAATAAGGGACAGAGTCACTACGAGCAGTACTTC. The encoded protein is CATHQANKGQSHYEQYF.

Many counts were recorded for this clone. V usage is TRBV5-5 and J usage is TRBJ1-4; possible D gene TRBD1, 6 bases. CDR3 length: 18 amino acids. Looked up from germline, CDR1 is SGHKS and CDR2 is YYEKEE (reference sequence). The ends were cut back, 1 base at V and 4 bases at J, with 20 bases in the middle. The CDR3 protein is CASSLFVGIDRINEKLFF. The CDR3 DNA sequence: TGTGCCAGCAGCTTGTTCGTAGGGATAGACAGGATTAATGAAAAACTGTTTTTT. The full variable domain, in which reference TRBV5-5 and TRBJ1-4 provide the parts outside the CDR3, is DAGVTQSPTHLIKTRGQQVTLRCSPISGHKSVSWYQQVLGQGPQFIFQYYEKEERGRGNFPDRFSARQFPNYSSELNVNALLLGDSALYLCASSLFVGIDRINEKLFFGSGTQLSVL.

This clone is labeled medium-sized. This CDR3 reads CASSLRAPREAYEQYF. In DNA, the CDR3 is TGTGCCAGCAGTTTACGTGCCCCAAGGGAGGCCTACGAGCAGTACTTC. This chain uses TRBV27 with TRBJ2-7; D possibly corresponds to TRBD2 (6 bases). The CDR3 totals 16 residues. The V and J ends lost 2 bases and 2 bases respectively, with 16 bases between them. Germline assignment: CDR1 MNHEY and CDR2 SMNVEV (reference sequence).

This clone was observed a handful of times. A much larger clone is a single base away; this may be a read error. J is TRBJ1-4 and V is TRBV11-1; D gene unclear. CDR1 and CDR2 (germline): SGHAT, FQDESV (reference sequence). CDR3 length: 13 residues. Deletions cut 2 bases from V and 7 bases from J, with 8 bases between. CDR3 in amino acids: CASSLSLPEKLFF. The CDR3 coding sequence is TGTGCCAGCAGCTTATCGCTACCTGAAAAACTGTTTTTT.

Ten or more counts support this clone. The rearrangement uses TRBV19 and TRBJ2-5; no clear D gene. Germline loops: CDR1 LNHDA, CDR2 SQIVND (reference sequence). The CDR3 length is 11 residues. Between the trimmed V and J ends, which lost 4 bases and 5 bases, there was a span of 5 bases. The CDR3 DNA sequence: TGTGCCAGTAGTAAAGGGGAGACCCAGTACTTC. Amino acids: CASSKGETQYF.

This clone was counted only a few times. The junction and the germline gene differ at one end; a read error may be behind it. This sequence joins TRBV6-2 or TRBV6-3 and TRBJ2-7; 7 bases fit TRBD1. There are 14 residues in the CDR3. Germline CDR1 is MNHEY and CDR2 is SVGEGT. The CDR3 sequence is CASTYRGLDNEQYF. Written as DNA, the CDR3 is TGTGCCAGCACTTACAGGGGTTTGGATAACGAGCAGTACTTC.

This clone is judged medium-sized. V and J are TRBV4-1 and TRBJ2-2, with D possibly TRBD1 on 6 matching bases. The V end lost 0 bases, the J end lost 6 bases, and 14 bases lay between the germline ends. Germline values: CDR1 MGHRA, CDR2 YSYEKL. The CDR3 contains 16 residues. Here the CDR3 reads CASSQDRRTVPGELFF. CDR3 in DNA: TGCGCCAGCAGCCAAGATCGGAGGACAGTACCCGGGGAGCTGTTTTTT.